A single sample gave rise to the 29 T cell receptor beta chains below, sequenced in a study of cytomegalovirus exposure and HLA in healthy donors. Primers included in the PCR were 60 Vbeta and 13 Jbeta primers. Some clones are missing from TCRdb's copy, which holds only in-frame ones; the method was immunoSEQ multiplex PCR. Of 100,000 to 150,000 clones in the sample, more than 65% were seen once. Specimen: PBMCs. All receptors come from a man between 18 and 35 years old in good health and CMV-seropositive.

V usage is TRBV6-1 and J usage is TRBJ1-3; 12 bases are shared with TRBD1. Germline CDR1 MNHNS, CDR2 SASEGT. The trim removed 7 bases at V and 7 bases at J, leaving 8 bases unmatched. The CDR3 sequence is 15 residues long. CDR3 protein: CASTPGQGARNTIYF. CDR3 sequence (DNA): TGTGCCAGCACTCCGGGACAGGGGGCGAGGAACACCATATATTTT.

As DNA, the CDR3 is TGCGCCAGCAGTCTCGGACAGGGGGCGATTAATGAAGCTTTCTTT. Protein: CASSLGQGAINEAFF. The chain couples TRBV4-3 to TRBJ1-1; the match to TRBD1 covers 11 bases. Germline V CDR1 and CDR2: LGHNA, YSLEER. The V and J ends lost 6 bases and 7 bases, in that order; junction bases with no gene match: 10. There are 15 residues in the CDR3.

In this sample, this clone turned up once. The CDR3 is CASSLVRSGELFF. Written as DNA, the CDR3 is TGTGCCAGCAGCTTAGTGAGGTCCGGGGAGCTGTTTTTT. The chain uses TRBV11-2 and TRBJ2-2; no firm D call. This CDR3 contains 13 residues. V was cut by 1 base and J by 6 bases, with 6 bases left in between. Germline lookup yields CDR1 SGHAT and CDR2 FQNNGV.

The CDR3 region is CASSLGQRNYEQYF. The CDR3 DNA reads TGTGCCAGCAGCCTAGGACAGAGAAACTACGAGCAGTACTTC. The chain links TRBV7-6 to TRBJ2-7, with a weak D call TRBD1 (6 bases). Germline values: CDR1 SGHVS, CDR2 FNYEAQ. V was pared by 5 bases and J by 3 bases, with 14 bases between. The CDR3 has 14 amino acids.

V and J are TRBV2 and TRBJ2-7, with 13 positions matching TRBD2. Germline CDR1 SNHLY, CDR2 FYNNEI. The CDR3 is 13 amino acids. V dropped 8 bases and J dropped 9; count of bases not matched to a gene: 7. The CDR3: CASDGTSGNGQYF. The CDR3 nucleotides are TGTGCCAGCGATGGGACTAGCGGGAATGGGCAGTACTTC.

As DNA, the CDR3 is TGTGCCATCGGGGATAGCGGGAGGAACCTCGGGGAGCTGTTTTTT. Translated, it gives CAIGDSGRNLGELFF. The chain recombines TRBV10-3 with TRBJ2-2, with 10 bases lining up with TRBD2. The CDR3 spans 15 residues. Germline loops: CDR1 ENHRY, CDR2 SYGVKD. The V and J ends lost 8 bases and 7 bases, in that order; junction bases with no gene match: 10.

This clone was counted between two and nine times. J is TRBJ2-1 and V is TRBV5-4; 12 bases agree with TRBD2. The CDR3 totals 15 residues. The junction had 7 bases not matched to a gene; V was cut back by 4 bases and J by 8 bases. Germline CDR1 reads SGHNT; CDR2 reads YYREEE (reference sequence). The CDR3 spells CASSEKRLAGDEQFF. As DNA, the CDR3 is TGTGCCAGCAGCGAAAAGCGACTAGCGGGGGATGAGCAGTTCTTC.

The V and J genes are TRBV7-2 and TRBJ2-5, with 8 positions matching TRBD2. The CDR3 sequence is 15 residues long. CDR1 is SGHTA and CDR2 is FQGNSA in the germline V gene. V was pared by 4 bases and J by 1 base, with 5 bases of the junction left unmatched. The CDR3 DNA sequence: TGTGCCAGCAGCTCTGCTGGACTAGCCCAAGAGACCCAGTACTTC. This sequence encodes CASSSAGLAQETQYF.

The V and J genes are TRBV30 and TRBJ1-1; tentative D call: TRBD1 (5 bases). Germline CDR1 reads GTSNPN; CDR2 reads SVGIG (reference sequence). There are 13 residues in the CDR3. V lost 4 bases and J 0 bases, leaving 9 bases between the germline ends. This chain's CDR3 is CAWMRQLNTEAFF. In DNA form, the CDR3 reads TGTGCCTGGATGAGACAGCTGAACACTGAAGCTTTCTTT.

This clone was recorded once. The J gene is TRBJ2-7, the V gene TRBV5-8, with D possibly being TRBD2 (5 bases). There are 14 residues in the CDR3. CDR1 SGHTS and CDR2 YDEGEE come from the germline V gene. V lost 0 bases and J 2 bases, leaving 9 bases between the germline ends. The CDR3 reads CASSLESGTYEQYF. CDR3 in DNA: TGTGCCAGCAGCTTGGAATCGGGGACCTACGAGCAGTACTTC.

The table lists this clone with a few counts. The J gene is TRBJ1-2, the V gene TRBV4-3; D perhaps matches TRBD1 (6 bases). V was trimmed by 3 bases and J by 7 bases, leaving 9 bases between them. The CDR3 has 12 residues. Germline loops: CDR1 LGHNA, CDR2 YSLEER. CDR3 nucleotides: TGCGCCAGCAGCCAGGGGGACACTGGCTACACCTTC. Protein product: CASSQGDTGYTF.

This rearrangement joins TRBV7-8 to TRBJ2-3; D might be TRBD2 (7 bases). Germline-derived CDR1 and CDR2 are SGHVS and FQNEAQ. V dropped 8 bases and J dropped 6 bases, with 21 bases sitting between them. CDR3 length: 15 residues. The CDR3 DNA reads TGTGCCAGCTCCTCTCCTGGGGGGGCGACTGATACGCAGTATTTT. This encodes CASSSPGGATDTQYF. Complete variable domain (other parts from reference TRBV7-8 and TRBJ2-3): GAGVSQSPRYKVAKRGQDVALRCDPISGHVSLFWYQQALGQGPEFLTYFQNEAQLDKSGLPSDRFFAERPEGSVSTLKIQRTQQEDSAVYLCASSSPGGATDTQYFGPGTRLTVL.

CDR3 in amino acids: CASSRGRDEQFF. The DNA of the CDR3 is TGTGCCAGTTCGCGGGGTCGCGATGAGCAGTTCTTC. V gene TRBV6-6 combines with J gene TRBJ2-1; D is perhaps TRBD2 (6 bases). The CDR3 length is 12 residues. V gave up 9 bases and J gave up 8 bases, with 14 bases separating them. CDR1 is MNHNY and CDR2 is SVGAGI in the germline V gene (reference sequence).

The CDR3 loop reads CASSSQTGGETQYF. CDR3 DNA sequence: TGCGCCAGCAGCTCACAGACAGGGGGAGAGACCCAGTACTTC. The chain combines TRBV5-1 with TRBJ2-5, with TRBD1 matching over 9 bases. The trim removed 3 bases at V and 4 bases at J, leaving 4 bases unmatched. CDR3 length equals 14 residues. CDR1 and CDR2 from the germline V gene are SGHRS and YFSETQ.

The chain employs TRBV29-1 and TRBJ1-4, with D possibly being TRBD1 (5 bases). Germline CDR1 SQVTM, CDR2 ANQGSEA. With 6 bases removed from V and 7 bases from J, the gap between germline ends came to 18 bases. The CDR3 contains 14 residues. The CDR3 DNA sequence: TGCAGCGTCGCTTACGACCGGGACTTTGAAAAACTGTTTTTT. This translates into CSVAYDRDFEKLFF.

The rearrangement uses TRBV7-2 and TRBJ2-7, with D maybe TRBD2 (5 bases). V shed 4 bases and J shed 6 bases, with 16 bases lying between them. CDR1 and CDR2 (germline): SGHTA, FQGNSA. The CDR3 contains 14 residues. The CDR3 coding sequence is TGTGCCAGCAGCTCTCTCAATTCGGGGAGCGAGCAGTACTTC. This codes for CASSSLNSGSEQYF. Together with reference TRBV7-2 and TRBJ2-7, the CDR3 gives the full variable domain: GAGVSQSPSNKVTEKGKDVELRCDPISGHTALYWYRQSLGQGLEFLIYFQGNSAPDKSGLPSDRFSAERTGGSVSTLTIQRTQQEDSAVYLCASSSLNSGSEQYFGPGTRLTVT.

This clone was observed a few times. The V gene is TRBV4-3, the J gene TRBJ2-2; a weak D match, TRBD2 (6 bases). Germline loops: CDR1 LGHNA, CDR2 YSLEER. Trimming took off 1 base at V and 6 bases at J, with 18 bases between the two ends. The CDR3 length is 17 residues. In nucleotides, the CDR3 is TGCGCCAGCAGCCAAGGCCTGACTAGTTTGGGCTCCGGGGAGCTGTTTTTT. Translated, it gives CASSQGLTSLGSGELFF.

The chain has TRBV5-5 and TRBJ1-1; possible D gene TRBD1, 5 bases. This CDR3 spans 17 amino acids. Trimming shortened V by 4 bases and J by 1 base, and 20 bases separated the two germline ends. Germline CDR1 is SGHKS and CDR2 is YYEKEE (reference sequence). CDR3 region: CASSRRPVWGGNTEAFF. Written as DNA, the CDR3 is TGTGCCAGCAGCCGGAGGCCTGTTTGGGGGGGGAACACTGAAGCTTTCTTT.

V and J are TRBV27 and TRBJ1-1; tentatively, D is TRBD1 (6 bases). The CDR3 has 12 amino acids. Between the trimmed V and J ends, which lost 6 bases and 5 bases, there was a span of 10 bases. Germline CDR1 MNHEY, CDR2 SMNVEV (reference sequence). The CDR3 sequence is CASRRTGTEAFF. The DNA of the CDR3 is TGTGCCAGCAGACGAACAGGGACTGAAGCTTTCTTT.

This clone was seen a few times. The chain has TRBV2 and TRBJ2-2; 10 bases fit TRBD2. This CDR3 spans 15 amino acids. Germline lookup yields CDR1 SNHLY and CDR2 FYNNEI. Trimming took 6 bases from V and 1 from J; bases not matched to a gene: 2. As DNA, the CDR3 is TGTGCCAGCAGCCGGACTAGCGGGAACACCGGGGAGCTGTTTTTT. The encoded protein is CASSRTSGNTGELFF.

Here the CDR3 DNA reads TGTGCCAGCAGTGACAACGGGAACACAGATACGCAGTATTTT. Its translation: CASSDNGNTDTQYF. V usage is TRBV6-1 and J usage is TRBJ2-3; D is possibly TRBD2 (5 bases). V lost 3 bases to trimming and J lost 2 bases, with 9 bases between them. CDR3 size: 14 residues. Per the germline V gene, CDR1 is MNHNS and CDR2 is SASEGT.

A few counts support this clone. The chain links TRBV6-6 to TRBJ2-5, with 9 nucleotides matching TRBD1. The V segment lost 6 bases and the J segment 3 bases; nucleotides outside the gene matches: 5. This CDR3 region has 14 residues. Looked up from germline, CDR1 is MNHNY and CDR2 is SVGAGI (reference sequence). The CDR3 nucleotides read TGTGCCAGCAGAACTACAGGGGGCGAAGAGACCCAGTACTTC. This translates into CASRTTGGEETQYF.

V and J are TRBV18 and TRBJ2-5; D perhaps matches TRBD1 (5 bases). Germline V gene sequence: CDR1 KGHSH, CDR2 LQKENI. V shed 6 bases and J shed 2 bases, with 16 bases lying between them. The CDR3 runs to 15 residues. CDR3 DNA: TGTGCCAGCTCGGTTGAAAGCGACAGACAAGAGACCCAGTACTTC. This gives the protein CASSVESDRQETQYF.

J is TRBJ2-3 and V is TRBV4-1; 10 bases agree with TRBD2. Unmatched junction bases numbered 4, after V lost 0 bases and J lost 4 bases. CDR3 length: 16 residues. Germline V gene lookup returns CDR1 MGHRA and CDR2 YSYEKL. The CDR3 reads CASSQDPSGGADTQYF. The CDR3 region has the DNA TGCGCCAGCAGCCAAGATCCGAGCGGGGGGGCAGATACGCAGTATTTT.

The chain links TRBV5-4 to TRBJ2-5, with 8 positions matching TRBD2. Trimming at V came to 5 bases and at J to 1 base, leaving 7 bases not matched to a gene. Germline CDR1 SGHNT, CDR2 YYREEE (reference sequence). The CDR3 runs 15 residues. The CDR3 bases are TGTGCCAGCAGTTACCCCGGGACTAGCCAAGAGACCCAGTACTTC. Its protein is CASSYPGTSQETQYF.

This chain uses TRBV4-1 with TRBJ2-1; 13 positions agree with TRBD2. The CDR3 runs 16 residues. Trimming cost V 3 bases and J 9 bases; bases outside gene matches: 8. The germline gives CDR1 MGHRA, CDR2 YSYEKL. CDR3 DNA sequence: TGCGCCAGCAGCCATACTAGCGGGAGGGGGGCTGGTGAGCAGTTCTTC. Translating gives CASSHTSGRGAGEQFF.

The chain recombines TRBV5-8 with TRBJ2-5; D not certain. The J call may be faulty, since TRBJ2-7 better matches the DNA end. The CDR3 is 13 amino acids. The germline V gene has CDR1 SGHTS and CDR2 YDEGEE. The CDR3 bases are TGTGCCAGCAGCTTGGCCAGCAACTACGAGCAGTACTTC. Amino acids: CASSLASNYEQYF.

The chain couples TRBV9 to TRBJ2-2, with TRBD2 matching 12 bases. Germline-derived CDR1 and CDR2 are SGDLS and YYNGEE. The J segment lost 7 bases and the V segment lost 3 bases, leaving 19 bases of the junction unmatched. The CDR3 is 20 residues long. The CDR3 nucleotides read TGTGCCAGCAGCGCCACAGGGACTAGCGGGCCCTCGACATGGGACGGGGAGCTGTTTTTT. Encoded protein: CASSATGTSGPSTWDGELFF.

The DNA of the CDR3 is TGCGCCACTCAGGCCCGCCCGGGACAGCAAGAGACCCAGTACTTC. The encoded protein is CATQARPGQQETQYF. The rearrangement links TRBV10-2 to TRBJ2-5, with TRBD1 identical over 7 bases. This CDR3 has 15 amino acids. With 10 bases clipped from V and 2 bases from J, the junction kept 13 bases outside the gene matches. Germline CDR1 and CDR2: WSHSY and SAAADI.